A single sample is the source of the 11 T cell receptor beta chains below, sequenced in a study of CD8+CD57+ T cells in acquired aplastic anemia. CDR3 and TCR beta VDJ profiling relied on a genomic DNA template. TCRdb ran MiXCR on the reads and lists one entry per CDR3 protein. Of approximately 81,000 distinct CDR3 sequences in the sample, about half were seen once. The sequenced sample consisted of sorted CD4+, CD8+, or CD8+CD57+ T cells (not recorded which) from PBMCs. The receptors originated from a human donor in good health, serving as a control.

This clonotype has only one observation. The chain uses TRBV15 and TRBJ2-2, with a possible D match to TRBD1 (6 bases). Germline CDR1 LNHNV, CDR2 YYDKDF (reference sequence). The CDR3 has 16 amino acids. V was shortened by 3 bases and J by 0 bases, with 11 bases between the two germline ends. Here the CDR3 reads CATSSRTAPNTGELFF. Written as DNA, the CDR3 is TGTGCCACCAGCAGCAGGACAGCCCCGAACACCGGGGAGCTGTTTTTT.

By frequency in the sample, this clonotype is medium-sized. The V call is TRBV20-1, the J call TRBJ1-1; tentatively, D is TRBD1 (6 bases). This CDR3 region has 13 residues. CDR1 DFQATT and CDR2 SNEGSKA come from the germline V gene (reference sequence). Trimming left V 0 bases short and J 3 bases short, with 8 bases between. The CDR3 nucleotides are TGCAGTGCTAGAGAACAGGGTGACACTGAAGCTTTCTTT. The encoded protein is CSAREQGDTEAFF.

This clonotype was seen a handful of times. The chain carries TRBV29-1 and TRBJ2-7; no clear D gene. The CDR3 length is 12 residues. Germline V gene data show CDR1 as SQVTM and CDR2 as ANQGSEA. V was pared by 4 bases and J by 2 bases, with 9 bases between. CDR3 region: CSVGTAAYEQYF. DNA for the CDR3: TGCAGCGTTGGGACGGCCGCCTACGAGCAGTACTTC.

This clonotype was counted a few times. This chain links TRBV5-8 with TRBJ2-5; 11 bases match TRBD1. CDR1 is SGHTS, CDR2 YDEGEE, per germline. V gave up 2 bases and J gave up 5 bases; unmatched junction bases: 5. This CDR3 region has 15 residues. CDR3 residues: CASSLRTGGEETQYF. The CDR3 region has the DNA TGTGCCAGCAGCTTACGGACAGGGGGCGAGGAGACCCAGTACTTC.

This clonotype was seen a handful of times. The V gene is TRBV4-1, the J gene TRBJ1-4, with D perhaps TRBD1 (5 bases). Trimming pared 0 bases from V and 5 bases from J, leaving 13 bases between. Germline-derived CDR1 and CDR2 are MGHRA and YSYEKL. The CDR3 loop spans 16 amino acids. The DNA of the CDR3 is TGCGCCAGCAGCCAAGATGAGGCAGGGCCGAATGAAAAACTGTTTTTT. Encoded protein: CASSQDEAGPNEKLFF.

The chain carries TRBV7-2 and TRBJ1-2; D is unresolved. Germline-derived CDR1 and CDR2 are SGHTA and FQGNSA. The germline V and J ends were trimmed by 2 bases and 2 bases, with 6 bases remaining between them. The CDR3 length is 13 residues. The CDR3 loop reads CASSLTSNYGYTF. CDR3 coding DNA: TGTGCCAGCAGCTTAACGTCCAACTATGGCTACACCTTC.

This chain links TRBV2 with TRBJ1-6, with TRBD1 matching 10 bases. The germline gives CDR1 SNHLY, CDR2 FYNNEI. The CDR3 is 15 amino acids. V was clipped by 6 bases and J by 9 bases; unmatched bases: 8. CDR3 nucleotide sequence: TGTGCCAGCAGCTCACAGGGACAGGGGATTTCACCCCTCCACTTT. This codes for CASSSQGQGISPLHF.

This sequence joins TRBV2 and TRBJ1-5; TRBD1 is a possible D gene (5 bases). This CDR3 comprises 13 residues. The germline V gene has CDR1 SNHLY and CDR2 FYNNEI. Trimming took off 11 bases at V and 0 bases at J, with 11 bases between the two ends. Written as DNA, the CDR3 is TGTGCCTCTCAGGGTGATAGCAATCAGCCCCAGCATTTT. Amino acids: CASQGDSNQPQHF.

The chain combines TRBV20-1 with TRBJ1-4; D is uncertain. V lost 5 bases and J lost 8, with 9 bases in between. The germline V gene has CDR1 DFQATT and CDR2 SNEGSKA (reference sequence). The length of the CDR3 is 11 residues. In DNA form, the CDR3 reads TGCAGTGCTCGCCGCAGCGAAAAACTGTTTTTT. Amino acid sequence: CSARRSEKLFF.

This clonotype occurred once. The chain joins TRBV15 to TRBJ1-2; no clear D. CDR1 is LNHNV and CDR2 is YYDKDF in the germline V gene (reference sequence). This CDR3 is built from 15 residues. V lost 1 base to trimming and J lost 2 bases, with 11 bases between them. CDR3 DNA sequence: TGTGCCACCAGCAGAGGAGCAGCGGGCAACTATGGCTACACCTTC. Its translation is CATSRGAAGNYGYTF.

The chain is built from TRBV29-1 and TRBJ2-1, with 7 bases identical to TRBD1. V trimming: 7 bases; J trimming: 4 bases; junction bases outside the gene matches: 4. Germline V gene lookup returns CDR1 SQVTM and CDR2 ANQGSEA. The CDR3 consists of 12 residues. The CDR3 spells CSATTGYNEQFF. In DNA form, the CDR3 reads TGCAGCGCTACGACAGGGTACAATGAGCAGTTCTTC.